The rows below give T cell receptor beta chains drawn from one sample of a study of cytomegalovirus exposure and HLA in healthy donors. TCRdb keeps only in-frame clones here, not all; method: immunoSEQ multiplex PCR. Of about 150,000 clones listed, 70% to 90% are singletons. The sample taken for sequencing was PBMCs. These TCRs come from a man aged 40-50 years in good health and CMV-seronegative. The CDR3 runs from the conserved cysteine through the conserved F or W. Fields, in order: V gene, D gene, J gene, clone size, CDR3 protein, CDR3 DNA. D genes are given only for firm matches. Size tells how often a clone was seen (once, few, many) or the class of an expanded clone, and some rows leave it out.

TRBV7-2	NA	TRBJ1-2	NA	CASSLGAGVYYGYTF	TGTGCCAGCAGCTTAGGAGCAGGGGTTTACTATGGCTACACCTTC
TRBV19	NA	TRBJ1-5	NA	CASSMTLREPQHF	TGTGCCAGTAGTATGACACTCAGGGAGCCCCAGCATTTT
TRBV19	TRBD1	TRBJ2-7	NA	CAIGTGSEQYF	TGTGCCATTGGGACAGGCTCCGAGCAGTACTTC
TRBV4-2	TRBD2	TRBJ2-1	NA	CASSQDATSGRAGNEQFF	TGTGCCAGCAGCCAAGACGCCACTAGCGGGAGGGCTGGGAATGAGCAGTTCTTC
TRBV4-3	NA	TRBJ2-7	NA	CASSQAVGKNSYEQYF	TGCGCCAGCAGCCAAGCCGTCGGGAAAAACTCCTACGAGCAGTACTTC
TRBV7-9	NA	TRBJ2-3	NA	CSSSLRTDTQYF	TGTTCCAGCAGCTTACGGACAGATACGCAGTATTTT
TRBV5-5	NA	TRBJ1-5	NA	CASSLDLSNQPQHF	TGTGCCAGCAGCTTGGATCTTAGCAATCAGCCCCAGCATTTT
TRBV6-4	NA	TRBJ2-1	NA	CASSASSGSYNEQFF	TGTGCCAGCAGTGCTAGTAGCGGCTCCTACAATGAGCAGTTCTTC
TRBV9	TRBD2	TRBJ2-3	NA	CASSPPSGSPADTQYF	TGTGCCAGCAGCCCCCCCAGCGGGAGCCCCGCAGATACGCAGTATTTT
TRBV11-2	NA	TRBJ1-3	NA	CASSLGQAPGQNTIYF	TGTGCCAGCAGCTTAGGACAGGCGCCGGGGCAAAACACCATATATTTT
TRBV9	TRBD2	TRBJ2-1	few	CASSPRTSSASGEQFF	TGTGCCAGCAGCCCCCGGACTAGCTCGGCTTCGGGTGAGCAGTTCTTC
TRBV10-2	TRBD1	TRBJ2-1	NA	CASSETQGAGTTSYNEQFF	TGCGCCAGCAGTGAGACACAGGGGGCGGGGACGACCTCTTACAATGAGCAGTTCTTC
TRBV6-5	NA	TRBJ1-1	NA	CASSYRDPNTEAFF	TGTGCCAGCAGTTACCGGGATCCGAACACTGAAGCTTTCTTT
TRBV29-1	TRBD1	TRBJ1-6	NA	CSVQQGAANSPLHF	TGCAGCGTCCAACAGGGGGCGGCAAATTCACCCCTCCACTTT
TRBV7-3	NA	TRBJ1-1	NA	CASSFHFTEAFF	TGTGCCAGCAGCTTTCATTTCACTGAAGCTTTCTTT
TRBV7-2	NA	TRBJ2-3	NA	CASSSGTDTQYF	TGTGCCAGCAGCTCAGGCACAGATACGCAGTATTTT
TRBV6-1	TRBD2	TRBJ2-3	NA	CASSIGLAGGNAQYF	TGTGCCAGCAGTATCGGACTAGCGGGAGGAAATGCGCAGTATTTT
TRBV12-5	NA	TRBJ1-5	NA	CASGLVHPQVVNQPQHF	TGTGCTAGTGGTTTGGTACATCCCCAGGTCGTCAATCAGCCCCAGCATTTT
TRBV30	NA	TRBJ2-1	NA	CAWRVLSSYNEQFF	TGTGCCTGGAGGGTCCTCAGCTCCTACAATGAGCAGTTCTTC
TRBV4-3	NA	TRBJ1-2	NA	CASSQEGRGALWGYTF	TGCGCCAGCAGCCAAGAGGGGAGGGGCGCGTTGTGGGGCTACACCTTC
TRBV7-2	NA	TRBJ2-5	NA	CASTTGKETQYF	TGTGCCAGCACTACAGGAAAAGAGACCCAGTACTTC
TRBV15	TRBD1	TRBJ2-7	NA	CATRGTFTGTGFGEQYF	TGTGCCACCAGAGGCACTTTCACCGGGACAGGGTTCGGCGAGCAGTACTTC
TRBV4-1	NA	TRBJ1-1	NA	CASSQQRGLDTEAFF	TGCGCCAGCAGCCAACAACGAGGTCTGGACACTGAAGCTTTCTTT
TRBV7-9	NA	TRBJ1-1	NA	CASSRGLPQNTEAFF	TGTGCCAGCAGCCGAGGACTGCCCCAAAACACTGAAGCTTTCTTT
TRBV7-3	NA	TRBJ2-7	NA	CASSLMEGPYEQYF	TGTGCCAGCAGCTTAATGGAGGGCCCCTACGAGCAGTACTTC
TRBV19	NA	TRBJ2-7	NA	CASSMGREDYEQYF	TGTGCCAGTAGTATGGGCAGGGAGGACTACGAGCAGTACTTC
TRBV5-1	TRBD1	TRBJ2-7	once	CASSERTGFQYEQYF	TGCGCCAGCAGCGAAAGGACAGGGTTTCAATACGAGCAGTACTTC
TRBV7-9	NA	TRBJ1-1	NA	CASSSVGGMNTEAFF	TGTGCCAGCAGCTCGGTGGGGGGGATGAACACTGAAGCTTTCTTT
TRBV30	NA	TRBJ1-2	once	CAWSVNRVYGYTF	TGTGCCTGGAGTGTAAACAGGGTCTATGGCTACACCTTC
TRBV6-5	NA	TRBJ1-4	NA	CASSQREVGALVF	TGTGCCAGCAGCCAGAGAGAGGTGGGGGCCTTAGTTTTT
TRBV4-1	NA	TRBJ2-7	NA	CASSQEFHSAYEQYF	TGCGCCAGCAGCCAAGAATTCCACTCTGCCTACGAGCAGTACTTC
TRBV11-2	NA	TRBJ1-2	NA	CASSLSQGFAGYTF	TGTGCCAGCAGCTTAAGTCAGGGTTTCGCCGGCTACACCTTC
TRBV27	TRBD1	TRBJ1-1	NA	CASSRLTGDNTEAFF	TGTGCCAGCAGTCGACTCACAGGGGATAACACTGAAGCTTTCTTT